Following are 9 T cell receptor beta chains from one sample sequenced in a study of blood T cell repertoires in COVID-19. Assay used: immunoSEQ multiplex PCR; TCRdb lists only in-frame clones, some missing. The table includes around 380,000 clones, more than 75% detected once. The sample taken for sequencing was PBMCs or T cells enriched from blood (not recorded which). The source is a man under 40 who had recovered from COVID-19.

V is TRBV30 and J is TRBJ2-1, with 8 nucleotides matching TRBD2. The junction had 13 bases not matched to a gene; V was cut back by 1 base and J by 8 bases. The CDR3 covers 16 residues. Germline V lookup: CDR1 GTSNPN, CDR2 SVGIG (reference sequence). The CDR3 is CAWSALRGGGNHEQFF. In DNA, the CDR3 is TGTGCCTGGAGTGCCCTGAGGGGCGGGGGGAACCATGAGCAGTTCTTC.

The V gene is TRBV9, the J gene TRBJ1-6; 8 bases match TRBD1. Germline V lookup: CDR1 SGDLS, CDR2 YYNGEE. V trimming: 0 bases; J trimming: 12 bases; junction bases outside the gene matches: 20. CDR3 length equals 19 residues. DNA of the CDR3: TGTGCCAGCAGCGTAGCCCAAGCTATGACAGGGGACCAAAGTTTACCCCTCCACTTT. Protein: CASSVAQAMTGDQSLPLHF.

The DNA of the CDR3 is TGTGCCAGCAGCTTGGCCGGGAGGTCCGGGGAGCTGTTTTTT. This gives the protein CASSLAGRSGELFF. The chain combines TRBV5-4 with TRBJ2-2; 7 bases fit TRBD2. Germline lookup yields CDR1 SGHNT and CDR2 YYREEE (reference sequence). This CDR3 spans 14 amino acids. J gave up 6 bases and V 0 bases, and 2 bases lay outside the gene matches. Complete variable domain (other parts from reference TRBV5-4 and TRBJ2-2): ETGVTQSPTHLIKTRGQQVTLRCSSQSGHNTVSWYQQALGQGPQFIFQYYREEENGRGNFPPRFSGLQFPNYSSELNVNALELDDSALYLCASSLAGRSGELFFGEGSRLTVL.

The V and J genes are TRBV30 and TRBJ1-4; no firm D call. Trimming took off 0 bases at V and 10 bases at J, with 12 bases between the two ends. CDR3 size: 13 residues. The germline gives CDR1 GTSNPN, CDR2 SVGIG (reference sequence). CDR3 residues: CAWSVQAAGKLFF. The DNA for the CDR3 is TGTGCCTGGAGTGTACAAGCGGCGGGAAAACTGTTTTTT.

The rearrangement uses TRBV11-2 and TRBJ1-1; maybe TRBD1 (5 bases). CDR3 length: 14 residues. V was shortened by 5 bases and J by 3 bases, with 13 bases between the two germline ends. Germline CDR1 SGHAT, CDR2 FQNNGV. Here the CDR3 reads CASSPRGRDTEAFF. The CDR3 region has the DNA TGTGCCAGCAGCCCCCGAGGCAGGGACACTGAAGCTTTCTTT.

This rearrangement joins TRBV7-6 to TRBJ2-1; perhaps TRBD2 as D (6 bases). Per the germline V gene, CDR1 is SGHVS and CDR2 is FNYEAQ. V was trimmed by 8 bases and J by 4 bases, leaving 12 bases between them. This CDR3 spans 13 amino acids. The CDR3 bases are TGTGCCAGCGGGGGGAACATGTACAATGAGCAGTTCTTC. Protein: CASGGNMYNEQFF.

The chain is built from TRBV18 and TRBJ1-6; 9 positions agree with TRBD1. V gave up 4 bases and J gave up 5 bases; unmatched junction bases: 6. Germline CDR1 is KGHSH and CDR2 is LQKENI. This CDR3 spans 16 amino acids. CDR3 in DNA: TGTGCCAGCTCACAACAACAGGGGGCTGATAATTCACCCCTCCACTTT. This translates into CASSQQQGADNSPLHF.

The chain links TRBV12-2 to TRBJ1-6; the DNA was not used to check the table's D call, TRBD1. TRBV12-2 is recorded as a pseudogene. This CDR3 is 16 amino acids long. The CDR3: CASRVGVPGAYSPLHF. DNA of the CDR3: TGTGCAAGTCGAGTGGGAGTTCCAGGGGCCTATTCACCCCTCCACTTT.

CDR3 nucleotides: TGTGCCAGCATTTGGGGACTAGAAGCCGGGGAGCTGTTTTTT. Its protein product is CASIWGLEAGELFF. The rearrangement joins TRBV6-5 to TRBJ2-2; 8 bases match TRBD2. The CDR3 extends over 14 amino acids. Trimming removed 7 bases from V and 6 bases from J; junction bases left unmatched: 7. The germline CDR1 and CDR2 sequences are MNHEY and SVGAGI.